The sequence of this T cell receptor (beta chain) was determined in a study of CD8 T cells in acute hepatitis C reinfection. Study summary: CD8+ T cells specific for HCV NS3-1073 were sequenced.

General study results and limits: All groups preferentially used TRBV04 and TRBV06, which was not due to overrepresentation in the naive pool. No group differed significantly in the high NS3-1073 repertoire diversity. Over 10 public clonotypes were found regardless of outcome.

Regarding time point: naive CD8 control sorted from an acute-time-point sample. The CDR3 loop spans 14 amino acids. Germline CDR1 SEHNR, CDR2 FQNEAQ (reference sequence). V lost 5 bases, J lost 7 bases, and 15 bases lay in between. Repertoires were generated with immunoSEQ multiplex PCR, while TCRdb's copy carries only in-frame clones and drops some. The sample consists of 30,000 to 40,000 clones, roughly 85% of them appearing once. Regarding this clone: Its specificity is unknown.

The chain links TRBV7-9 to TRBJ1-3; D may be TRBD1 (5 bases). Sequenced: naive CD8+ T cells from PBMCs. The origin of this receptor is a young woman who spontaneously cleared hepatitis C infection. The CDR3 DNA is TGTGCCAGCAGCCCAAGCCAGGGTCTCAACACCATATATTTT. As protein: CASSPSQGLNTIYF.